This TCR beta chain emerged from a study of blood T cell repertoires in COVID-19. Study context: There were acute and convalescent COVID-19 samples, and they came from the United States, Italy and Spain. PBMCs, B-cell-depleted T cells, or T cells provided the cDNA or gDNA that made up the material.

As originally analysed: Amplification from reference gene primers served as the basis for estimated nucleated cell counts. The repertoire was sequenced with immunoSEQ multiplex PCR; TCRdb's copy has only in-frame clones and lacks some. V, J and clone size are taken as reported in that table, and D and trimming were inferred from the DNA itself. This sample carries 250,000 to 350,000 clones, 80% to 90% of them seen once, and the ten largest clones take 2.5% to 3%. V was pared by 2 bases and J by 1 base, with 3 bases of the junction left unmatched. The CDR3 has 15 amino acids. Looked up from germline, CDR1 is SGHTA and CDR2 is FQGNSA.

The V gene is TRBV7-2, the J gene TRBJ1-1, with 8 positions matching TRBD1. The sequenced sample was peripheral blood. The receptor was isolated from a woman under 40 with active or convalescent COVID-19. This CDR3 reads CASSLRTGWNTEAFF. The CDR3 nucleotides are TGTGCCAGCAGCTTACGGACAGGGTGGAACACTGAAGCTTTCTTT.